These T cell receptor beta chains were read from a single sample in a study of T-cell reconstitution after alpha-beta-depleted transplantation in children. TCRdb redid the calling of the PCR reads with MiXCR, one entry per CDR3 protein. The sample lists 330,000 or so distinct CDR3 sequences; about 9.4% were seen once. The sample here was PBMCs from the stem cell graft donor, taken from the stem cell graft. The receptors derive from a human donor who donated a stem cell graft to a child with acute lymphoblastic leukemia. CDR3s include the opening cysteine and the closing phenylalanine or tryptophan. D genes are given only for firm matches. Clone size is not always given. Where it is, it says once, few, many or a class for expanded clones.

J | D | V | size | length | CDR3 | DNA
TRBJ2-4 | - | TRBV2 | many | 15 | CASSVRQLAKNIQYF | TGTGCCAGCAGTGTTCGACAGTTAGCCAAAAACATTCAGTACTTC
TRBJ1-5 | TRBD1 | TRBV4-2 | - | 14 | CASSQGQGDQPQHF | TGTGCCAGCAGCCAAGGACAGGGGGATCAGCCCCAGCATTTT
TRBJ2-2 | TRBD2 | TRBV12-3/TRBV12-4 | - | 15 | CASSFQPRLARELFF | TGTGCCAGCAGTTTCCAGCCCAGACTAGCCCGGGAGCTGTTTTTT
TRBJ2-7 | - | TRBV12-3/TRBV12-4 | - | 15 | CASSGGAGGGYEQYF | TGTGCCAGCAGCGGCGGGGCCGGTGGGGGCTACGAGCAGTACTTC
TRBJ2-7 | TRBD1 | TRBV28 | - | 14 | CASSLNRGLSEQYF | TGTGCCAGCAGTTTAAACAGGGGGCTAAGCGAGCAGTACTTC
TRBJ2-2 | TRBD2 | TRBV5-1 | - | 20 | CASSLIPGLAGGPNTGELFF | TGCGCCAGCAGCTTGATACCGGGACTAGCGGGAGGGCCGAACACCGGGGAGCTGTTTTTT
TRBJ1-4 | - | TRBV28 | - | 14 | CASSLSGSGEKLFF | TGTGCCAGCAGTTTATCGGGCTCGGGTGAAAAACTGTTTTTT
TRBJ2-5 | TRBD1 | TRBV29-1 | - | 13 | CSVDRGREETQYF | TGCAGCGTTGACAGGGGGCGAGAAGAGACCCAGTACTTC
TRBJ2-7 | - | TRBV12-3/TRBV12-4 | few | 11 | CASGQSLEQYF | TGTGCCAGCGGACAGTCGCTCGAGCAGTACTTC
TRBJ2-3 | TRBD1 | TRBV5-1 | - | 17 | CASSSGTGTFRTDTQYF | TGCGCCAGCAGTTCAGGGACAGGGACATTTCGCACAGATACGCAGTATTTT
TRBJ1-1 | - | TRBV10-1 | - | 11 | CASSGEAEAFF | TGCGCCAGCAGTGGAGAGGCTGAAGCTTTCTTT
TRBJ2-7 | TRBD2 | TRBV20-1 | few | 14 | CSASTSGGTYEQYF | TGCAGTGCTTCAACTAGCGGGGGAACCTACGAGCAGTACTTC
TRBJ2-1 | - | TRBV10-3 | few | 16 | CAISGDQERSYNEQFF | TGTGCCATCAGTGGGGATCAGGAACGCTCCTACAATGAGCAGTTCTTC
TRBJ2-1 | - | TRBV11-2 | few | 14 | CASSNRARGQGQFF | TGTGCCAGCAGCAACCGGGCCCGGGGCCAGGGGCAGTTCTTC
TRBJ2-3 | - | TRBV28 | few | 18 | CASSSFRSSLASTDTQYF | TGTGCCAGCAGCTCTTTTCGGTCTAGCTTGGCTAGCACAGATACGCAGTATTTT
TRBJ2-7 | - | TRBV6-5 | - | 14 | CASSYGQGTYEQYF | TGTGCCAGCAGTTACGGCCAGGGTACCTACGAGCAGTACTTC
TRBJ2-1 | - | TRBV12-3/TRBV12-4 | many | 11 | CASSEYGEQFF | TGTGCCAGCAGTGAATACGGTGAGCAGTTCTTC
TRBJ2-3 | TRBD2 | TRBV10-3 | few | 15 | CAIKGLAGVEDTQYF | TGTGCCATCAAGGGACTAGCGGGAGTAGAAGATACGCAGTATTTT
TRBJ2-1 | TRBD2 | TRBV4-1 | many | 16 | CASSQESGSSYNEQFF | TGCGCCAGCAGCCAAGAAAGCGGGAGCTCCTACAATGAGCAGTTCTTC
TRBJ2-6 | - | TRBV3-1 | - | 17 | CACTQVPSVSGANVLTF | TGTGCCTGCACCCAGGTGCCATCAGTCTCTGGGGCCAACGTCCTGACTTTC
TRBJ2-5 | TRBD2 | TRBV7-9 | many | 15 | CASSLVSGRSETQYF | TGTGCCAGCAGCTTAGTTAGCGGGAGGTCGGAGACCCAGTACTTC
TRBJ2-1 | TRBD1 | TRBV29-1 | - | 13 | CSGGQGPYNEQFF | TGCAGCGGCGGACAGGGCCCCTACAATGAGCAGTTCTTC
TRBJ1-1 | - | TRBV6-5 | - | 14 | CASSYLGEGTEAFF | TGTGCCAGCAGTTACCTTGGGGAAGGCACTGAAGCTTTCTTT
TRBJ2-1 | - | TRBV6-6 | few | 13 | CASSRLGGNEQFF | TGTGCCAGCAGTCGACTAGGAGGTAATGAGCAGTTCTTC
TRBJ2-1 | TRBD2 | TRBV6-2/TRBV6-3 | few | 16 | CASRRLAREGYNEQFF | TGTGCCAGCAGGAGACTAGCAAGAGAGGGTTACAATGAGCAGTTCTTC
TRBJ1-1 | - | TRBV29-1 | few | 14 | CSVEDGQMNTEAFF | TGCAGCGTTGAAGATGGTCAGATGAACACTGAAGCTTTCTTT
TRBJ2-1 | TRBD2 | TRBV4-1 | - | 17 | CASSQSVLAGGNNEQFF | TGCGCCAGCAGCCAAAGTGTTTTAGCGGGAGGAAACAATGAGCAGTTCTTC
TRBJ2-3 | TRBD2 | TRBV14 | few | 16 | CASSTVAGAPGDTQYF | TGTGCCAGCAGCACGGTAGCGGGAGCCCCTGGGGATACGCAGTATTTT
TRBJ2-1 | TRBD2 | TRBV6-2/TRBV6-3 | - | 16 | CASSAIGTSLRNEQFF | TGTGCCAGCAGTGCAATTGGGACTAGCCTCCGCAATGAGCAGTTCTTC
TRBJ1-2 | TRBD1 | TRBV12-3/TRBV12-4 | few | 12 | CASSLRDRGYTF | TGTGCCAGCAGTCTTCGGGACAGGGGCTACACCTTC
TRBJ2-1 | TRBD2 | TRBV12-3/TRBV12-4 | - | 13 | CASSLKAGAEQFF | TGTGCCAGCAGTTTAAAAGCGGGAGCTGAGCAGTTCTTC
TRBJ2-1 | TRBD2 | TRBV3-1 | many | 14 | CASTSGRSYNEQFF | TGTGCCAGCACGAGCGGGAGATCATACAATGAGCAGTTCTTC
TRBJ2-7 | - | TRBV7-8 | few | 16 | CASSLAPYYFSYEQYF | TGTGCCAGCAGCTTAGCCCCGTACTATTTCTCCTACGAGCAGTACTTC
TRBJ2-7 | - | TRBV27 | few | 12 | CASSKWPYEQYF | TGTGCCAGCAGTAAGTGGCCCTACGAGCAGTACTTC
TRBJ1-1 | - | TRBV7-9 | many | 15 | CASSLVRGSYTEAFF | TGTGCCAGCAGCTTAGTTAGAGGGTCCTACACTGAAGCTTTCTTT
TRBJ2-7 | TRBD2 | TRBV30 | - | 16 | CAWSALGLAGGYEQYF | TGTGCCTGGAGTGCCCTGGGACTAGCGGGAGGATACGAGCAGTACTTC
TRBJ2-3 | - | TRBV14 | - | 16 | CASSQEARLLSFTQYF | TGTGCCAGCAGCCAAGAAGCGAGACTCCTTTCCTTTACGCAGTATTTT
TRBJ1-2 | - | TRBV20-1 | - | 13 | CSARVTANYGYTF | TGCAGTGCTAGAGTTACAGCTAACTATGGCTACACCTTC
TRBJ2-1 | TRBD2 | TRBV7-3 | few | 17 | CASSLRGGGAAYNEQFF | TGTGCCAGCAGCTTAAGGGGCGGGGGGGCTGCCTACAATGAGCAGTTCTTC
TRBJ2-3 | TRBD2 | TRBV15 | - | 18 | CATSAGTSGTFSTDTQYF | TGTGCCACCAGCGCCGGGACTAGCGGGACCTTTAGCACAGATACGCAGTATTTT
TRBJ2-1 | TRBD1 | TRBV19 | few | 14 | CASSDRGPYNEQFF | TGTGCCAGTAGTGACAGGGGGCCCTACAATGAGCAGTTCTTC
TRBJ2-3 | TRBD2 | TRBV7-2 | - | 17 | CASSVTSGRALTDTQYF | TGTGCCAGCAGCGTGACTAGCGGGAGGGCCCTCACAGATACGCAGTATTTT